This T cell receptor (beta chain) was recorded in a study of CD8 T cells in ankylosing spondylitis. Overall study results and limits: Matched synovial fluid from ankylosing spondylitis patients was reported to be enriched for disease-linked clones. It appeared that ankylosing spondylitis blood was characterized by a TCR beta motif of under ten highly homologous variants.

The CDR3 loop spans 15 amino acids. The germline gives CDR1 SEHNR, CDR2 FQNEAQ (reference sequence). Trimming cost V 5 bases and J 3 bases, with 14 bases left between them. Each TCR beta library was made by quantitative 5'-RACE that incorporated molecular barcodes. TCRdb re-analysed the 5' RACE reads in MiXCR, keeping a single row per CDR3 protein. The data hold around 130,000 distinct CDR3 sequences, with 7% observed a single time. This clonotype was seen many times. The target antigen is unknown. The source of this sequence is a male donor with ankylosing spondylitis or in good health (not recorded which). Source material: blood, either unsorted or a sorted T cell fraction (not recorded which). V and J are TRBV7-9 and TRBJ2-4, with D perhaps given as TRBD1 or TRBD2 (5 bases each). DNA for the CDR3: TGTGCCAGCAGCCAGGGACGAGTTGGCAAAAACATTCAGTACTTC. Its translation: CASSQGRVGKNIQYF.